The 7 T cell receptor beta chains below come from one sample, sequenced in a study of T cells in Graves' hyperthyroidism and ophthalmopathy. RNA transcripts provided the source from which TCR beta CDR3 regions were amplified. HTBI primers drove first-round RT-PCR of the TCR CDR3. Each CDR3 protein is one row after TCRdb ran MiXCR on the multiplex PCR reads. The table records 300,000 to 450,000 distinct CDR3 sequences, roughly 14% of them present only once. The specimen sequenced was blood. These receptor sequences come from a woman aged 18-30 years with Graves' hyperthyroidism that later progressed to Graves' ophthalmopathy.

This clonotype has a count of ten or more. The gene calls are TRBV7-6 and TRBJ2-7; 7 bases fit TRBD1. The junction had 9 bases not matched to a gene; V was cut back by 4 bases and J by 6 bases. CDR3 length: 14 amino acids. Germline values: CDR1 SGHVS, CDR2 FNYEAQ. The DNA of the CDR3 is TGTGCCAGCAGCTCCAGACAGGGTCCGGGCGAGCAGTACTTC. Its protein product is CASSSRQGPGEQYF.

This clonotype was detected many times. This rearrangement joins TRBV28 to TRBJ2-7; the D gene is possibly TRBD1 (5 bases). The CDR3 loop spans 15 amino acids. CDR1 is MDHEN, CDR2 SYDVKM, per germline. V was pared by 0 bases and J by 5 bases, with 14 bases between. This CDR3 is CASSLWVVGRHEQYF. CDR3 DNA sequence: TGTGCCAGCAGTTTATGGGTTGTGGGGCGCCACGAGCAGTACTTC. Full variable domain (remainder filled in from reference TRBV28 and TRBJ2-7): DVKVTQSSRYLVKRTGEKVFLECVQDMDHENMFWYRQDPGLGLRLIYFSYDVKMKEKGDIPEGYSVSREKKERFSLILESASTNQTSMYLCASSLWVVGRHEQYFGPGTRLTVT.

This clonotype was found a few times. This rearrangement joins TRBV5-1 to TRBJ2-5; D is possibly TRBD1 (5 bases). Germline V CDR1 and CDR2: SGHRS, YFSETQ. The CDR3 runs 13 residues. Between the trimmed V and J ends, which lost 4 bases and 7 bases, there was a span of 14 bases. The CDR3 region has the DNA TGCGCCAGCAGCAGGACACTTGAGGCGACCCAGTACTTC. Translating it yields CASSRTLEATQYF. The full variable domain, completed using reference TRBV5-1 and TRBJ2-5, is KAGVTQTPRYLIKTRGQQVTLSCSPISGHRSVSWYQQTPGQGLQFLFEYFSETQRNKGNFPGRFSGRQFSNSRSEMNVSTLELGDSALYLCASSRTLEATQYFGPGTRLLVL.

This clonotype was recorded many times. The chain employs TRBV3-1 and TRBJ2-7, with a weak D call TRBD2 (6 bases). The V end lost 8 bases, the J end lost 5 bases, and 22 bases lay between the germline ends. Germline-derived CDR1 and CDR2 are LGHDT and YNNKEL (reference sequence). The CDR3 extends over 15 amino acids. The DNA of the CDR3 is TGTGCCAGCGATCCGGGGAAGGGAGGAAACCACGAGCAGTACTTC. This codes for CASDPGKGGNHEQYF.

In this sample, this clonotype turned up many times. The V gene is TRBV2, the J gene TRBJ2-1; tentatively, D is TRBD1 (5 bases). CDR1 and CDR2 (germline): SNHLY, FYNNEI. This CDR3 is 13 amino acids long. V lost 6 bases and J 3 bases, leaving 9 bases between the germline ends. The CDR3 sequence is CASRRTLYNEQFF. The CDR3 bases are TGTGCCAGCAGGCGGACACTCTACAATGAGCAGTTCTTC.

The V call is TRBV6-1, the J call TRBJ2-2; 13 bases agree with TRBD2. The germline CDR1 and CDR2 sequences are MNHNS and SASEGT. The CDR3 has 17 amino acids. V lost 5 bases to trimming and J lost 5 bases; unmatched junction nucleotides: 8. The CDR3 sequence is CASSPSVGLAGTGELFF. The CDR3 DNA reads as TGTGCCAGCAGTCCCTCCGTGGGACTAGCGGGAACCGGGGAGCTGTTTTTT.

V gene TRBV15 combines with J gene TRBJ1-1; D not certain. CDR1 LNHNV and CDR2 YYDKDF come from the germline V gene (reference sequence). CDR3 length: 14 amino acids. V lost 6 bases and J 4 bases, leaving 15 bases between the germline ends. CDR3 in DNA: TGTGCCACCAGTATGATTGGTGGAATCACTGAAGCTTTCTTT. This translates into CATSMIGGITEAFF.